This entry lists 5 T cell receptor beta chains sequenced from one sample in a study of graft-versus-host responses after intestinal transplantation. Sequencing used immunoSEQ multiplex PCR; TCRdb keeps in-frame clones, though not all of them. In the table there are 12,000 to 15,000 clones, roughly 35% of which are singletons. Sequencing used alloreactive CD4+ T cells from a mixed lymphocyte reaction culture, obtained before intestinal transplant. Subset here: CFSE-low proliferating T cells sorted from roughly six-day pre-transplant mixed lymphocyte reaction (GvH or HvG direction). The receptors stem from a human patient who received an intestinal transplant.

The J gene is TRBJ2-4, the V gene TRBV27, with 8 bases fitting TRBD1. The V gene end was trimmed by 6 bases and the J gene end by 3 bases; junction bases not matched to a gene: 7. The CDR3 length is 15 residues. CDR1 is MNHEY and CDR2 is SMNVEV in the germline V gene (reference sequence). CDR3 sequence: CASSTGGIGKNIQYF. The CDR3 nucleotides read TGTGCCAGCAGCACAGGGGGTATCGGCAAAAACATTCAGTACTTC.

This clone has just a few counts. The chain joins TRBV19 to TRBJ1-1; TRBD1 might be the D (6 bases). Trimming took 7 bases from V and 4 from J, leaving 10 bases between them. The CDR3 is 12 residues long. Germline CDR1 LNHDA, CDR2 SQIVND (reference sequence). CDR3 region: CASNWGPTEAFF. The CDR3 DNA reads as TGTGCCAGTAACTGGGGGCCCACTGAAGCTTTCTTT.

CDR3 DNA sequence: TGTGCCAGCAGCCGGGAGGGATGGCCACCCCTCCACTTT. Translated: CASSREGWPPLHF. This chain uses TRBV5-5 with TRBJ1-6; D unclear. Germline V gene lookup returns CDR1 SGHKS and CDR2 YYEKEE (reference sequence). V was trimmed by 4 bases and J by 11 bases, leaving 13 bases between them. The CDR3 is 13 residues long.

This clone was counted a few times. The chain employs TRBV9 and TRBJ2-7, with a tentative D call TRBD1 (6 bases). Germline loops: CDR1 SGDLS, CDR2 YYNGEE. V was shortened by 0 bases and J by 6 bases, with 16 bases between the two germline ends. The CDR3 totals 15 residues. The CDR3 loop reads CASSVGQGCFREQYF. For the CDR3, the DNA is TGTGCCAGCAGCGTAGGGCAGGGGTGCTTTCGCGAGCAGTACTTC. The whole variable domain, filled in from reference TRBV9 and TRBJ2-7, reads DSGVTQTPKHLITATGQRVTLRCSPRSGDLSVYWYQQSLDQGLQFLIQYYNGEERAKGNILERFSAQQFPDLHSELNLSSLELGDSALYFCASSVGQGCFREQYFGPGTRLTVT.

The genes are TRBV4-3 and TRBJ2-7; a weak D match, TRBD1 (5 bases). Trimming took 1 base from V and 3 from J, leaving 10 bases between them. The germline V gene encodes CDR1 LGHNA and CDR2 YSLEER. This CDR3 region has 14 residues. DNA for the CDR3: TGCGCCAGCAGCCAAGGGCAGGGCTACTACGAGCAGTACTTC. Encoded protein: CASSQGQGYYEQYF.